A single sample gave rise to the 9 T cell receptor beta chains below, sequenced in a study of metastatic and nonmetastatic thyroid tumors. No treatment had been given to any patient before thyroid surgery. TCRdb re-called clones from the PCR reads using MiXCR. The sample consists of about 39,000 clones, over 15% of them appearing once. Sequencing input: tumor tissue. All receptors derive from a female donor with papillary thyroid cancer or a benign thyroid nodule (not recorded which). Some clones in this sample may be carry-over from other donors' samples.

This clone was counted many times. This clone may be a read error of a much larger clone one base away. For the CDR3, the DNA is TGTGCCACCAGTTATCCGGAGGCAGGTTTAACAGATACGCAGTATTTT. It translates to CATSYPEAGLTDTQYF. This sequence joins TRBV24-1 and TRBJ2-3; possibly TRBD2 for D (5 bases). Trimming stripped 6 bases from V and 3 bases from J, with 18 bases between. CDR1 KGHDR and CDR2 SFDVKD come from the germline V gene. This CDR3 is 16 amino acids long.

This clone has ten or more counts. The V call is TRBV3-1, the J call TRBJ1-2, with 10 bases lining up with TRBD1. The V segment lost 8 bases and the J segment 3 bases; nucleotides outside the gene matches: 9. This CDR3 is 15 amino acids long. Germline loops: CDR1 LGHDT, CDR2 YNNKEL (reference sequence). This chain's CDR3 is CASGDGTGDDYGYTF. The CDR3 region has the DNA TGTGCCAGCGGAGACGGGACAGGGGACGACTATGGCTACACCTTC.

This clone was observed a handful of times. The CDR3 here is CASSRTAVSPLHF. The CDR3 DNA reads TGTGCCAGCTCGAGGACAGCTGTTTCACCCCTCCACTTT. The V and J genes are TRBV6-2 or TRBV6-3 and TRBJ1-6; D is possibly TRBD1 (6 bases). Trimming took off 8 bases at V and 9 bases at J, with 14 bases between the two ends. The V gene's germline CDR1 is MNHEY and CDR2 SVGEGT. The CDR3 is 13 amino acids.

Points on this clone: A much larger clone is a single base away; this may be a read error. The chain carries TRBV6-4 and TRBJ2-3, with D uncertain. Per the germline V gene, CDR1 is MRHNA and CDR2 is SNTAGT. The V gene lost 3 bases and the J gene lost 1 base, with 8 bases spanning the gap. This CDR3 region has 14 residues. The CDR3 protein is CASSDGSGTDTQYF. CDR3 nucleotides: TGTGCCAGCAGTGATGGCAGTGGCACAGATACGCAGTATTTT.

As regards this clone: This sequence may be a read error, since a much larger clone differs from it by one base. V gene TRBV20-1 combines with J gene TRBJ2-4, with TRBD2 identical over 9 bases. The CDR3 is 17 amino acids. V was pared by 3 bases and J by 13 bases, with 22 bases of the junction left unmatched. Germline V lookup: CDR1 DFQATT, CDR2 SNEGSKA (reference sequence). DNA for the CDR3: TGCAGTGCTAGCCTCGGCAGGGCTAGCGGGGATTACAATGAGCAGTACTTC. Its translation is CSASLGRASGDYNEQYF.

This clone was counted a few times. The chain has TRBV6-1 and TRBJ1-1; no firm D call. Germline values: CDR1 MNHNS, CDR2 SASEGT. The V gene lost 6 bases and the J gene lost 1 base, with 6 bases spanning the gap. This CDR3 has 12 residues. CDR3 bases: TGTGCCAGCAGAAAAGAGAACACTGAAGCTTTCTTT. Amino acids: CASRKENTEAFF.

The table lists this clone with a few counts. A clone one base away is much larger, so this may be a read error. The J gene is TRBJ1-4, the V gene TRBV6-1; possible D gene TRBD1, 6 bases. The length of the CDR3 is 13 residues. Germline CDR1 reads MNHNS; CDR2 reads SASEGT. V lost 10 bases and J lost 6, with 15 bases in between. CDR3 sequence: CAIRRQVDEKLFF. CDR3 nucleotide sequence: TGTGCCATCAGGAGACAGGTGGATGAAAAACTGTTTTTT.

In this sample, this clone turned up a few times. A much more abundant neighbour one base away suggests this may be a read error. The J gene is TRBJ1-2, the V gene TRBV7-6; tentatively, D is TRBD1 (5 bases). Germline V CDR1 and CDR2: SGHVS, FNYEAQ. Trimming stripped 5 bases from V and 8 bases from J, with 24 bases between. This CDR3 comprises 16 residues. The DNA for the CDR3 is TGTGCCAGCAGCCCGAGGGTCGTCATCGATGAGGGGGGCTACACCTTC. Translation: CASSPRVVIDEGGYTF.

This clone occurred many times. The sample contains more than one DNA sequence encoding this CDR3. CDR3 loop: CASSQGKGQGGNTIYF. The DNA of the CDR3 is TGCGCCAGCAGCCAGGGCAAGGGACAGGGGGGAAACACCATATATTTT. This sequence joins TRBV4-3 and TRBJ1-3; 10 nucleotides match TRBD1. With 3 bases clipped from V and 4 bases from J, the junction kept 6 bases outside the gene matches. The CDR3 consists of 16 residues. The germline gives CDR1 LGHNA, CDR2 YSLEER.